This T cell receptor (beta chain) was observed in a study of T cell changes during pregnancy in multiple sclerosis. From germline, CDR1 is MNHNY and CDR2 SVGAGI (reference sequence). The V end was cut by 6 bases, the J end by 1 base, with 12 bases between. The CDR3 totals 14 residues. Produced via immunoSEQ multiplex PCR; TCRdb's table is partial and in-frame only. The repertoire includes tens of thousands of clones, about 92% of them detected once, and around 2.3% sits in the top ten. The TCR comes from a female donor with multiple sclerosis, enrolled in a pregnancy study. The input for sequencing was peripheral blood, taken in the second trimester of pregnancy. The chain couples TRBV6-6 to TRBJ1-2; possible D gene TRBD1, 5 bases. The CDR3 here is CASSPRGVNYGYTF. CDR3 sequence (DNA): TGTGCCAGCAGCCCCCGGGGGGTTAACTATGGCTACACCTTC.